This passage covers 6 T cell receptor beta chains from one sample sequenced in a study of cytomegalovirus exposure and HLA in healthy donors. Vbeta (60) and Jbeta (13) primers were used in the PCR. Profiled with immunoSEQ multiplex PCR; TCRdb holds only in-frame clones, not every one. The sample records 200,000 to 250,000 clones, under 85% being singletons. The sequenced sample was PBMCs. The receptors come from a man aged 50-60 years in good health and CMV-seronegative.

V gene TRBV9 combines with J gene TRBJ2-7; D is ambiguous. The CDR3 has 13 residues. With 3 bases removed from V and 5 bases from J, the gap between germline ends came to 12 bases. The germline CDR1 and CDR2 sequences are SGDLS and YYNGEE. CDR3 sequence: CASSGFGGHEQYF. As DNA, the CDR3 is TGTGCCAGCAGCGGTTTTGGTGGCCACGAGCAGTACTTC.

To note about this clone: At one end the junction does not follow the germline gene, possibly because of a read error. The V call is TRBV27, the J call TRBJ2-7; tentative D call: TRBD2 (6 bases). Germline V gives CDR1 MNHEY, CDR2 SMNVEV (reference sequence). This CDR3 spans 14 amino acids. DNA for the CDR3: TGTACCAGCAGTTTATCTACTAGCAGGAACGAGCAGTACTTC. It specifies CTSSLSTSRNEQYF.

The CDR3 bases are TGTGCCAGCAGTACCGGGACAGGGGTGGGCTACACCTTC. Protein sequence: CASSTGTGVGYTF. This rearrangement joins TRBV6-5 to TRBJ1-2, with 10 bases that match TRBD1. The junction had 5 bases not matched to a gene; V was cut back by 5 bases and J by 8 bases. Germline CDR1 MNHEY, CDR2 SVGAGI. The length of the CDR3 is 13 residues.

CDR3 sequence reads: CASSHGTGGTEAFF. CDR3 bases: TGTGCCAGCAGTCATGGGACAGGGGGGACTGAAGCTTTCTTT. The chain employs TRBV28 and TRBJ1-1; TRBD1 matches 11 bases. Germline loops: CDR1 MDHEN, CDR2 SYDVKM. With 5 bases clipped from V and 5 bases from J, the junction kept 4 bases outside the gene matches. CDR3 size: 14 residues.

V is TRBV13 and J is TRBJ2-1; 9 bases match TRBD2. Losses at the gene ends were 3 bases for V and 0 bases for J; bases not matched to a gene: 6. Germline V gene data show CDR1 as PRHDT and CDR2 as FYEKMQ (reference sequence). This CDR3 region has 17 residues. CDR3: CASSFNGGRASYNEQFF. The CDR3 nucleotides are TGTGCCAGCAGCTTTAATGGCGGGAGGGCCTCCTACAATGAGCAGTTCTTC.

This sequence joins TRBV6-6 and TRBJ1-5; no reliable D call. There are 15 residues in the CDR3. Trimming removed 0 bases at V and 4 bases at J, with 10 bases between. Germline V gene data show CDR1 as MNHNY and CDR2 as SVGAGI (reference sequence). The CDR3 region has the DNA TGTGCCAGCAGTTACTCGAATGAACTAAATCAGCCCCAGCATTTT. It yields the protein CASSYSNELNQPQHF.